The clone carrying this TCR beta chain was recorded many times. Library preparation (for TCRbeta) was performed with unique molecular identifiers. Each CDR3 protein is one row after TCRdb ran MiXCR on the PCR reads. The repertoire holds about 540,000 distinct CDR3 sequences, with approximately 20% as singletons. Between the trimmed V and J ends, which lost 0 bases and 5 bases, there was a span of 4 bases. Germline assignment: CDR1 SGHDT and CDR2 YYEEEE. The CDR3 has 12 residues. The entry originates in a study of T-cell reconstitution after alpha-beta-depleted transplantation in children. The chain has TRBV5-6 and TRBJ2-3; D gene uncertain. The material sequenced was PBMCs from the stem cell graft donor, taken from the stem cell graft. This receptor was identified in a human donor who donated a stem cell graft to a child with acute lymphoblastic leukemia. Here the CDR3 reads CASSLAVDTQYF. DNA of the CDR3: TGTGCCAGCAGCTTGGCGGTAGATACGCAGTATTTT.